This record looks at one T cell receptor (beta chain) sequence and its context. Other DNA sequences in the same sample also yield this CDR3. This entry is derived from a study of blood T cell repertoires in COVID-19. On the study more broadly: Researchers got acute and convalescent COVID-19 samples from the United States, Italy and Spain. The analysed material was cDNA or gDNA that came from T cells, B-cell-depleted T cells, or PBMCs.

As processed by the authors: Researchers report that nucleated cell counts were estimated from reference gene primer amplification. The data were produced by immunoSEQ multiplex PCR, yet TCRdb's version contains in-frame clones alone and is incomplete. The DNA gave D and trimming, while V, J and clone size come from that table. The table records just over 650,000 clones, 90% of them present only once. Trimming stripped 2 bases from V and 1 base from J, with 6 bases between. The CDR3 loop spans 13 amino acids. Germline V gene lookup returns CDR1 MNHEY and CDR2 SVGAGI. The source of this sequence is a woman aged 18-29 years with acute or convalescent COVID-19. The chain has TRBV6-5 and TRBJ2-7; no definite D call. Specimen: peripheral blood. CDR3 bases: TGTGCCAGCAGTTACCCCGGTTCCTACGAGCAGTACTTC. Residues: CASSYPGSYEQYF.